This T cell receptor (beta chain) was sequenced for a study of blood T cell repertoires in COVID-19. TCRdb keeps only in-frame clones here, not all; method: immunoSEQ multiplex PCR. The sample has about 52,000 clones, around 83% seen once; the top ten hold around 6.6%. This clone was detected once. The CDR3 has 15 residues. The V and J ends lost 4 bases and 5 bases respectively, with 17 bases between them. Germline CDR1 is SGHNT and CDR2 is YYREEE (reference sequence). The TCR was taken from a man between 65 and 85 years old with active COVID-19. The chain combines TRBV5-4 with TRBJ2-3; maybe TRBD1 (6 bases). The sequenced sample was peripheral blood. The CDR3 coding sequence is TGTGCCAGCAGCCCACAGGGACGCTGGGTAGATACGCAGTATTTT. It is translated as CASSPQGRWVDTQYF.